The 28 T cell receptor beta chains presented below share a single source sample, sequenced in a study of shared clonotypes between healthy human individuals (dated by TCRdb to the early 2020s). Library preparation was by the immunoSEQ multiplex PCR assay. In its TCRdb copy, this immuneACCESS table keeps in-frame sequences only and misses some clones. Where compared with another copy, unresolved V genes explain less than half of these, and the others have no known cause. This sample is represented by about 610,000 clones; roughly 96% of them were singletons. Together, the top ten hold about 0.11% of the sample. CD8 naive samples were CD45RO-negative cells positively selected for CCR7, giving a CD45RA+CCR7+ population that excluded TemRA cells. The sequencing input was naive CD8+ T cells sorted from blood. Reading the label with the study, this specimen's cell subset or site is: CD45RA+CCR7+. Receptors were obtained from a woman aged 30 to 39 in good health.

The chain carries TRBV11-2 and TRBJ2-1; 9 bases match TRBD2. Looked up from germline, CDR1 is SGHAT and CDR2 is FQNNGV. With V trimmed by 1 base and J by 4 bases, 5 bases remained unmatched. The CDR3 length is 16 residues. The CDR3: CASSLAAGGVYNEQFF. CDR3 coding DNA: TGTGCCAGCAGCTTAGCCGCGGGAGGGGTATACAATGAGCAGTTCTTC.

This sequence joins TRBV29-1 and TRBJ2-1, with 9 bases aligning to TRBD1. This CDR3 is built from 14 residues. Unmatched junction bases numbered 2, after V lost 4 bases and J lost 1 base. Germline CDR1 reads SQVTM; CDR2 reads ANQGSEA. CDR3 DNA sequence: TGCAGCGTTGTCGGACAGGGGTCCTACAATGAGCAGTTCTTC. Its translation is CSVVGQGSYNEQFF.

CDR3 protein: CASSQWGAFPQETQYF. The CDR3 region has the DNA TGTGCCAGCAGCCAGTGGGGGGCATTCCCCCAAGAGACCCAGTACTTC. The gene calls are TRBV5-6 and TRBJ2-5; D might be TRBD1 or TRBD2, each matching 6 bases. This CDR3 has 16 amino acids. The germline V gene encodes CDR1 SGHDT and CDR2 YYEEEE. The V and J ends lost 4 bases and 1 base respectively, with 17 bases between them.

V usage is TRBV5-4 and J usage is TRBJ2-5; D unclear. CDR3 size: 12 residues. Germline V gene sequence: CDR1 SGHNT, CDR2 YYREEE (reference sequence). Trimming took 0 bases from V and 6 from J, leaving 6 bases between them. CDR3 in amino acids: CASSLAVKTQYF. In DNA, the CDR3 is TGTGCCAGCAGCTTGGCGGTAAAGACCCAGTACTTC.

This rearrangement joins TRBV19 to TRBJ2-3; D might be TRBD1 (6 bases). Germline V CDR1 and CDR2: LNHDA, SQIVND (reference sequence). The CDR3 runs to 12 residues. Trimming shortened V by 8 bases and J by 5 bases, and 11 bases separated the two germline ends. The CDR3 bases are TGTGCCAGTCGATCAGGGGAAGATACGCAGTATTTT. Its translation: CASRSGEDTQYF.

The genes are TRBV19 and TRBJ1-5; 7 bases map to TRBD1. The CDR3 contains 14 residues. J was trimmed by 10 bases and V by 7 bases; bases with no gene match: 13. From germline, CDR1 is LNHDA and CDR2 SQIVND (reference sequence). In DNA, the CDR3 is TGTGCCAGTACCTCCGGGACAGTGGTTCCACCCCAGCATTTT. Translating it yields CASTSGTVVPPQHF.

Concerning this clone: In the same sample, other DNA sequences code for this CDR3. This rearrangement joins TRBV28 to TRBJ2-7; D unresolved. V shed 3 bases and J shed 5 bases, with 5 bases lying between them. The germline V gene encodes CDR1 MDHEN and CDR2 SYDVKM. The CDR3 sequence is 11 residues long. The CDR3 nucleotides are TGTGCCAGCAGTTTTAATGACGAGCAGTACTTC. Its protein product is CASSFNDEQYF.

This chain uses TRBV7-8 with TRBJ2-3, with 10 bases lining up with TRBD2. CDR1 is SGHVS, CDR2 FQNEAQ, per germline. After removal of 5 bases from V and 6 bases from J, the junction contained 5 bases not matched to a gene. This CDR3 contains 14 residues. The CDR3 protein is CASSPSGRADTQYF. The CDR3 region has the DNA TGTGCCAGCAGCCCCAGCGGGAGGGCCGATACGCAGTATTTT.

The V call is TRBV18, the J call TRBJ2-7; TRBD1 agrees at 8 bases. The CDR3 length is 15 residues. The V segment lost 4 bases and the J segment 3 bases; nucleotides outside the gene matches: 8. Germline V gene data show CDR1 as KGHSH and CDR2 as LQKENI. The CDR3 protein is CASSQPGGVNYEQYF. The CDR3 bases are TGTGCCAGCTCACAACCAGGGGGCGTTAACTACGAGCAGTACTTC.

The chain carries TRBV4-1 and TRBJ1-2; D not certain. The CDR3 runs to 13 residues. Per the germline V gene, CDR1 is MGHRA and CDR2 is YSYEKL. Trimming stripped 2 bases from V and 1 base from J, with 5 bases between. The CDR3 DNA sequence: TGCGCCAGCAGCCAACGGGTTAACTATGGCTACACCTTC. Amino acid sequence: CASSQRVNYGYTF.

The CDR3 DNA reads as TGTGCCAGCAGCGAAAGACTAGCGGGGGTCTACGAGCAGTACTTC. This translates into CASSERLAGVYEQYF. The chain has TRBV4-2 and TRBJ2-7, with 12 bases matching TRBD2. Germline values: CDR1 LGHNA, CDR2 YNFKEQ. The V gene end was trimmed by 5 bases and the J gene end by 3 bases; junction bases not matched to a gene: 5. This CDR3 comprises 15 residues.

The chain carries TRBV4-1 and TRBJ1-2; D gene ambiguous. Germline-derived CDR1 and CDR2 are MGHRA and YSYEKL. There are 15 residues in the CDR3. The germline V and J ends were trimmed by 0 bases and 5 bases, with 13 bases remaining between them. The CDR3 bases are TGCGCCAGCAGCCAAGATGAAGGGTATGGGTATGGCTACACCTTC. Its translation: CASSQDEGYGYGYTF.

V is TRBV16 and J is TRBJ2-5, with a weak D call TRBD1 (5 bases). Germline V gives CDR1 KGHSY, CDR2 FQNENV. V lost 1 base, J lost 2 bases, and 11 bases lay in between. The CDR3 runs to 15 residues. CDR3 sequence reads: CASSQLPGPQETQYF. CDR3 in DNA: TGTGCCAGCAGCCAATTACCAGGGCCACAAGAGACCCAGTACTTC.

The chain uses TRBV29-1 and TRBJ1-1; D uncertain. This CDR3 is 14 amino acids long. The germline V gene encodes CDR1 SQVTM and CDR2 ANQGSEA. Trimming left V 7 bases short and J 5 bases short, with 20 bases between. In nucleotides, the CDR3 is TGCAGCGCTACCGGGCTAGACGCGAGGACTGAAGCTTTCTTT. Protein sequence: CSATGLDARTEAFF.

This chain connects TRBV5-5 to TRBJ2-7; D might be TRBD1 or TRBD2, each matching 5 bases. The germline gives CDR1 SGHKS, CDR2 YYEKEE (reference sequence). The V gene lost 6 bases and the J gene lost 3 bases, with 16 bases spanning the gap. The CDR3 is 14 residues long. This chain's CDR3 is CASNVGSGSYEQYF. In DNA, the CDR3 is TGTGCCAGCAATGTTGGATCAGGGAGCTACGAGCAGTACTTC.

The chain is built from TRBV6-5 and TRBJ2-2; D is possibly TRBD2 (6 bases). V was clipped by 10 bases and J by 7 bases, with 13 bases between them. Germline loops: CDR1 MNHEY, CDR2 SVGAGI. The CDR3 runs 12 residues. CDR3 nucleotide sequence: TGTGCCACCGGGAGTTTACGCGGGGAGCTGTTTTTT. Amino acid sequence: CATGSLRGELFF.

On this clone itself: The sample has other DNA sequences that encode this CDR3 too. The V call is TRBV27, the J call TRBJ2-5; D is possibly TRBD1 or TRBD2 (6 bases each). CDR1 and CDR2 (germline): MNHEY, SMNVEV (reference sequence). The V end lost 6 bases, the J end lost 0 bases, and 8 bases lay between the germline ends. CDR3 length: 13 amino acids. The chain's CDR3 is CASRGGNQETQYF. The CDR3 coding sequence is TGTGCCAGCAGAGGGGGGAACCAAGAGACCCAGTACTTC.

This sequence joins TRBV4-1 and TRBJ2-1; 7 bases are shared with TRBD2. The CDR3 has 14 residues. The ends lost 5 bases at V and 2 bases at J; junction bases unmatched: 3. The V gene's germline CDR1 is MGHRA and CDR2 YSYEKL. In DNA form, the CDR3 reads TGCGCCAGCAGCAATGGACTAGCCTACAATGAGCAGTTCTTC. Its translation: CASSNGLAYNEQFF.

The chain has TRBV7-6 and TRBJ1-5; a possible D gene is TRBD1 (5 bases). V lost 2 bases and J lost 4, with 18 bases in between. The germline V gene encodes CDR1 SGHVS and CDR2 FNYEAQ. The CDR3 spans 17 residues. CDR3 protein: CASSLMTDVPPNQPQHF. The CDR3 region has the DNA TGTGCCAGCAGCTTAATGACAGACGTCCCACCTAATCAGCCCCAGCATTTT.

This chain connects TRBV7-8 to TRBJ2-7; 10 nucleotides match TRBD2. Germline CDR1 reads SGHVS; CDR2 reads FQNEAQ. This CDR3 is built from 15 residues. V was pared by 0 bases and J by 3 bases, with 2 bases of the junction left unmatched. The CDR3 coding sequence is TGTGCCAGCAGCTTAGCGAGACTAGCGGGCTACGAGCAGTACTTC. It yields the protein CASSLARLAGYEQYF.

The chain couples TRBV4-2 to TRBJ2-1; D is tentatively TRBD1 or TRBD2 (7 bases each). Trimming stripped 3 bases from V and 2 bases from J, with 11 bases between. CDR1 is LGHNA and CDR2 is YNFKEQ in the germline V gene. CDR3 length: 15 residues. CDR3: CASSQGGGTYNEQFF. CDR3 DNA: TGTGCCAGCAGCCAGGGAGGGGGCACCTACAATGAGCAGTTCTTC.

The rearrangement joins TRBV29-1 to TRBJ2-3, with D perhaps TRBD2 (6 bases). This CDR3 comprises 13 residues. Trimming left V 8 bases short and J 1 base short, with 13 bases between. CDR1 SQVTM and CDR2 ANQGSEA come from the germline V gene. In DNA, the CDR3 is TGCAGCACCCGGGGGTGGGGCACAGATACGCAGTATTTT. Translating it yields CSTRGWGTDTQYF.

This chain uses TRBV27 with TRBJ2-3; possible D gene TRBD1, 5 bases. Germline lookup yields CDR1 MNHEY and CDR2 SMNVEV (reference sequence). This CDR3 is built from 16 residues. The V end was cut by 2 bases, the J end by 4 bases, with 16 bases between. CDR3 bases: TGTGCCAGCAGTTTACTTGTCGGGCAGGGCCCAGATACGCAGTATTTT. The encoded protein is CASSLLVGQGPDTQYF.

This rearrangement joins TRBV19 to TRBJ1-5; D is uncertain. V lost 0 bases and J lost 4, with 10 bases in between. This CDR3 is built from 15 residues. In germline, CDR1 is LNHDA, CDR2 SQIVND (reference sequence). CDR3 sequence: CASSIEGSLNQPQHF. CDR3 coding DNA: TGTGCCAGTAGTATAGAAGGCAGCCTAAATCAGCCCCAGCATTTT.

This clone was detected once. This sequence joins TRBV29-1 and TRBJ1-2; D is possibly TRBD1 (6 bases). Between the trimmed V and J ends, which lost 7 bases and 8 bases, there was a span of 20 bases. The CDR3 is made up of 13 amino acids. Germline CDR1 and CDR2: SQVTM and ANQGSEA. CDR3 in amino acids: CSGVSDGGEGYTF. CDR3 nucleotide sequence: TGCAGCGGGGTGTCCGACGGGGGCGAGGGCTACACCTTC.

In DNA form, the CDR3 reads TGTGCCAGCGGGGGAAGCACAGATACGCAGTATTTT. Protein sequence: CASGGSTDTQYF. The V and J genes are TRBV9 and TRBJ2-3, with D perhaps given as TRBD1 or TRBD2 (5 bases each). The CDR3 covers 12 residues. V dropped 7 bases and J dropped 0 bases, with 6 bases sitting between them. The germline gives CDR1 SGDLS, CDR2 YYNGEE.

The rearrangement uses TRBV4-2 and TRBJ2-3; 14 bases match TRBD2. The V segment lost 0 bases and the J segment 2 bases; nucleotides outside the gene matches: 13. Germline lookup yields CDR1 LGHNA and CDR2 YNFKEQ. The CDR3 loop spans 21 amino acids. DNA of the CDR3: TGTGCCAGCAGCCAAGATAGTATAGGGGGGACTAGCGGGAGTATCACAGATACGCAGTATTTT. It specifies CASSQDSIGGTSGSITDTQYF.

This rearrangement joins TRBV28 to TRBJ2-1; 11 bases align to TRBD2. This CDR3 has 15 amino acids. With 4 bases clipped from V and 5 bases from J, the junction kept 4 bases outside the gene matches. Germline-derived CDR1 and CDR2 are MDHEN and SYDVKM. The CDR3, as DNA: TGTGCCAGCAGTTCCCCGACTAGCGGGGACAATGAGCAGTTCTTC. This gives the protein CASSSPTSGDNEQFF.